This TCR beta chain was found in a study of beta chain features in type 1 diabetes. Study as a whole: Examination covered around 98 million sorted cells spanning all samples. Notes on the study in general: Shorter TCRB CDR3s, moderately but significantly so, were found in Type 1 diabetes patients in all four CD4+ subsets.

The study reverse transcribed the entire isolated RNA, so it sequenced expressed TCRB transcripts. Sequencing was performed with immunoSEQ multiplex PCR; in TCRdb, only in-frame clones are kept and a portion is missing. Altogether about 660,000 clones are present, around 15% being singletons, with the ten largest covering nearly 0.04%. Using CD45RO/CCR7/CD25/CD127/CD95/CD27, CD4+ naive, central memory, regulatory and stem cell-like memory cells were sorted. The length of the CDR3 is 11 residues. Germline lookup yields CDR1 GTSNPN and CDR2 SVGIG (reference sequence). Comment on this clone: Its antigen remains unidentified.

Sequencing used naive CD4+ T cells from blood. This TCR was recovered from a man between 18 and 29 years old with type 1 diabetes. This rearrangement joins TRBV30 to TRBJ2-7; TRBD2 matches at 7 bases. CDR3 DNA: TGTGGCTGCGGGAGATTGGGGGAGCAGTACTTC. The encoded protein is CGCGRLGEQYF.